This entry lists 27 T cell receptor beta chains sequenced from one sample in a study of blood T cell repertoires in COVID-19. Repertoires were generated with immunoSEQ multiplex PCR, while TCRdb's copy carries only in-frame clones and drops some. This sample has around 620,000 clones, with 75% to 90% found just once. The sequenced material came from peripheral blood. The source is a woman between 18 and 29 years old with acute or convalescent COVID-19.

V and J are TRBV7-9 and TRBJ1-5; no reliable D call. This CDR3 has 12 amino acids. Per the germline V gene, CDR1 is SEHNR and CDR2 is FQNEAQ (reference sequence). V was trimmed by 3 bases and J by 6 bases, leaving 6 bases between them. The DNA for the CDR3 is TGTGCCAGCAGCTTTGAACTTCAGCCCCAGCATTTT. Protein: CASSFELQPQHF.

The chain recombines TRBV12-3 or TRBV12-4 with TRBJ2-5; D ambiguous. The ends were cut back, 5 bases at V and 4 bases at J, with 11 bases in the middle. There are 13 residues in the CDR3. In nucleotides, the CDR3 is TGTGCCAGCAGTCCTACAGTTGTAGAGACCCAGTACTTC. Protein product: CASSPTVVETQYF.

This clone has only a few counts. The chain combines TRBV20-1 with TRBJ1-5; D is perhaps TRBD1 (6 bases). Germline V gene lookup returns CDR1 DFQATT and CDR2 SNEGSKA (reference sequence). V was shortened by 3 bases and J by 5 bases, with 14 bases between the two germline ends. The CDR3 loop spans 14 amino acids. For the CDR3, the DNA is TGCAGTGCTAGTGGAGGGGGACCCGATCAGCCCCAGCATTTT. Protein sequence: CSASGGGPDQPQHF.

The CDR3 DNA follows: TGTGCCAGCAGCTTAATCCAGGGGCAAGATACGCAGTATTTT. Amino acid sequence: CASSLIQGQDTQYF. The rearrangement uses TRBV7-9 and TRBJ2-3, with a weak D call TRBD1 (6 bases). The CDR3 consists of 14 residues. In germline, CDR1 is SEHNR, CDR2 FQNEAQ (reference sequence). The germline V and J ends were trimmed by 2 bases and 5 bases, with 11 bases remaining between them.

This CDR3 is CASSGTSGGNTGELFF. The CDR3 DNA is TGCGCCAGCAGTGGGACTAGCGGGGGTAACACCGGGGAGCTGTTTTTT. The gene calls are TRBV5-1 and TRBJ2-2; 14 positions match TRBD2. Germline CDR1 and CDR2: SGHRS and YFSETQ. The CDR3 runs 16 residues. V was pared by 5 bases and J by 2 bases, with 2 bases of the junction left unmatched.

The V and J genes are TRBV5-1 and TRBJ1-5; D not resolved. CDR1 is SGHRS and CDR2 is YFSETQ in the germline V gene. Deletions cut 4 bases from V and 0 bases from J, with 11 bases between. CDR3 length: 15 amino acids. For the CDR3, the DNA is TGCGCCAGCAGCCCGAACCCCTATAGCAATCAGCCCCAGCATTTT. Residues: CASSPNPYSNQPQHF. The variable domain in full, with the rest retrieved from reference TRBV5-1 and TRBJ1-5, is KAGVTQTPRYLIKTRGQQVTLSCSPISGHRSVSWYQQTPGQGLQFLFEYFSETQRNKGNFPGRFSGRQFSNSRSEMNVSTLELGDSALYLCASSPNPYSNQPQHFGDGTRLSIL.

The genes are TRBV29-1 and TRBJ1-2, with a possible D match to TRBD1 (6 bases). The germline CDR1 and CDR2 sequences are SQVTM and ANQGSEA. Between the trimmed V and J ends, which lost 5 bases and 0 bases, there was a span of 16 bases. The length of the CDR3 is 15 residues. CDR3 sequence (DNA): TGCAGCGTTACCAGGGGATCGGCGGCTAACTATGGCTACACCTTC. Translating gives CSVTRGSAANYGYTF.

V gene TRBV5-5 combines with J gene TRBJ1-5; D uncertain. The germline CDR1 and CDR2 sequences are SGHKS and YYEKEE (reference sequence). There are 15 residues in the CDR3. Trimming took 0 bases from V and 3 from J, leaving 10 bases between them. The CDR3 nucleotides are TGTGCCAGCAGCTTGGTCCGGGGTACCAATCAGCCCCAGCATTTT. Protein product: CASSLVRGTNQPQHF. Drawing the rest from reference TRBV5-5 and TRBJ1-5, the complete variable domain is DAGVTQSPTHLIKTRGQQVTLRCSPISGHKSVSWYQQVLGQGPQFIFQYYEKEERGRGNFPDRFSARQFPNYSSELNVNALLLGDSALYLCASSLVRGTNQPQHFGDGTRLSIL.

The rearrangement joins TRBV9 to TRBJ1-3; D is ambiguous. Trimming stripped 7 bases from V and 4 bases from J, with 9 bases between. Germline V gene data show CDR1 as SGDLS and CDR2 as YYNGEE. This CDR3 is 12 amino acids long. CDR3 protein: CASSGLGNTIYF. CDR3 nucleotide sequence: TGTGCCAGCTCGGGTCTCGGAAACACCATATATTTT.

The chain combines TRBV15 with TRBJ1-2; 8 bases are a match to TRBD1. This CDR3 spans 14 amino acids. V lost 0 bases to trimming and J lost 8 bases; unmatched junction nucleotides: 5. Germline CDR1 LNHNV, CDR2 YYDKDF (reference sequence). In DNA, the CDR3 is TGTGCCACCAGCAGAGATAGGACAGGGTGGGGCTACACCTTC. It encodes CATSRDRTGWGYTF.

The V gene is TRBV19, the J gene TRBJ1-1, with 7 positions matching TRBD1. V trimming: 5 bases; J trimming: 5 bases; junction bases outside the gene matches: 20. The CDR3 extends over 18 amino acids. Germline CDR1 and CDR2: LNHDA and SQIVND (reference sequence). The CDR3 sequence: CASSPFPESFRGLTEAFF. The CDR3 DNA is TGTGCCAGTAGTCCCTTCCCGGAGAGTTTCAGGGGGTTGACTGAAGCTTTCTTT.

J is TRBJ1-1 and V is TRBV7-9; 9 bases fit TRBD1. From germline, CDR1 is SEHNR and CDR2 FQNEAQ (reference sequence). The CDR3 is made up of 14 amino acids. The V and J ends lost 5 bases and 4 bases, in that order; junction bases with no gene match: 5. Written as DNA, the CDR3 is TGTGCCAGCAGCCCGCCGACAGGGGGCACTGAAGCTTTCTTT. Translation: CASSPPTGGTEAFF.

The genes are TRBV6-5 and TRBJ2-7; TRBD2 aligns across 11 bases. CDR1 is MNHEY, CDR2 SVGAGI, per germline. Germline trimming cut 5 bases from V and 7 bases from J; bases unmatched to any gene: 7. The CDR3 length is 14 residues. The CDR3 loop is CASSRPTSGGEQYF. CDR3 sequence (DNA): TGTGCCAGCAGTCGCCCTACTAGCGGGGGAGAGCAGTACTTC.

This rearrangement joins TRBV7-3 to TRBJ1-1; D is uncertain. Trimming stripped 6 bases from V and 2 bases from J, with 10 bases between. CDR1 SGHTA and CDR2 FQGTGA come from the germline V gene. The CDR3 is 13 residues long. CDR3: CASRTSLNTEAFF. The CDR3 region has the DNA TGTGCCAGCAGGACAAGCCTTAACACTGAAGCTTTCTTT. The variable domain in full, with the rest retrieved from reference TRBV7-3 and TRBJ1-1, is GAGVSQTPSNKVTEKGKYVELRCDPISGHTALYWYRQSLGQGPEFLIYFQGTGAADDSGLPNDRFFAVRPEGSVSTLKIQRTERGDSAVYLCASRTSLNTEAFFGQGTRLTVV.

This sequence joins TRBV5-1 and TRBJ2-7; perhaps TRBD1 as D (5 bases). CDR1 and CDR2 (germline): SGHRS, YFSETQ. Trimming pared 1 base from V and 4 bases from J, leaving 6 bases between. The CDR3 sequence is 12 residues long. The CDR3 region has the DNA TGCGCCAGCAGCTTGAACAGGTACGAGCAGTACTTC. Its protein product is CASSLNRYEQYF.

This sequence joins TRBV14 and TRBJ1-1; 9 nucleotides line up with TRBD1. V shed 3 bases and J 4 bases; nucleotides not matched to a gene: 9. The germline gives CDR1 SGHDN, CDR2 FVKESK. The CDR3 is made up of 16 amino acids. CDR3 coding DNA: TGTGCCAGCAGCCACTACAGGGGGCTCGTGTCCACTGAAGCTTTCTTT. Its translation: CASSHYRGLVSTEAFF.

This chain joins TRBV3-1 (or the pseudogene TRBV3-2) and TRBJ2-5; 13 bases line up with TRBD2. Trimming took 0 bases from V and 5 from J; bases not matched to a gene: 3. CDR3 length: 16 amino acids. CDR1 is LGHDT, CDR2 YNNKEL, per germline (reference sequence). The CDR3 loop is CASSQEGGLAGETQYF. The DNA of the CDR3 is TGTGCCAGCAGCCAAGAGGGGGGACTAGCGGGGGAGACCCAGTACTTC.

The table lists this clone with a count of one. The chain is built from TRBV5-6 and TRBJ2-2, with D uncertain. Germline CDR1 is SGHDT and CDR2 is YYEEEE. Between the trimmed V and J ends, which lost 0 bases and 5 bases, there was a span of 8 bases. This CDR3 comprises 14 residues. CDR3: CASSLVSETGELFF. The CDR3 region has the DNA TGTGCCAGCAGCTTGGTATCAGAAACCGGGGAGCTGTTTTTT.

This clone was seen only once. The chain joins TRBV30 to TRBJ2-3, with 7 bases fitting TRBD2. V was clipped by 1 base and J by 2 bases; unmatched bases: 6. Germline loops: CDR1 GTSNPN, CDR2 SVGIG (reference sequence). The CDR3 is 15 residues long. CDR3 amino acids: CAWSARGGTTDTQYF. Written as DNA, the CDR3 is TGTGCCTGGAGTGCTCGCGGGGGTACCACAGATACGCAGTATTTT.

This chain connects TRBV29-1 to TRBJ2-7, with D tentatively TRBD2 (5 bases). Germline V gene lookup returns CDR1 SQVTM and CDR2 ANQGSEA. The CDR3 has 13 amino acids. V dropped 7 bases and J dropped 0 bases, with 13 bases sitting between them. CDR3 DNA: TGCAGCGCCCAGATGGGAGTCTCCTACGAGCAGTACTTC. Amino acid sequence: CSAQMGVSYEQYF.

For the CDR3, the DNA is TGTGCCTGTCCGGGGGGCGACGGGGAGCTGTTTTTT. It encodes CACPGGDGELFF. V is TRBV19 and J is TRBJ2-2; D perhaps matches TRBD2 (7 bases). CDR1 LNHDA and CDR2 SQIVND come from the germline V gene (reference sequence). V was pared by 11 bases and J by 7 bases, with 14 bases between. The length of the CDR3 is 12 residues. Full variable domain (missing parts from reference TRBV19 and TRBJ2-2): DGGITQSPKYLFRKEGQNVTLSCEQNLNHDAMYWYRQDPGQGLRLIYYSQIVNDFQKGDIAEGYSVSREKKESFPLTVTSAQKNPTAFYLCACPGGDGELFFGEGSRLTVL.

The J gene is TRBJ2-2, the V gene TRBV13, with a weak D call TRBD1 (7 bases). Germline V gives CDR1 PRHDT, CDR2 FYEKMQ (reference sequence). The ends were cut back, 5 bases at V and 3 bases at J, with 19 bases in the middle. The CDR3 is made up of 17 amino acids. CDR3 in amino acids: CASSRTGVREDTGELFF. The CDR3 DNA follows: TGTGCCAGCAGCCGAACAGGGGTAAGGGAGGACACCGGGGAGCTGTTTTTT.

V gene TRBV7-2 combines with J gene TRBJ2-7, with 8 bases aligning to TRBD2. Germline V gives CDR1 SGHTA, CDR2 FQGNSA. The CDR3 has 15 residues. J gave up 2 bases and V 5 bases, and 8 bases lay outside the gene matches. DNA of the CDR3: TGTGCCAGCAGCCCCGGGGGGGGCCCCGCCTACGAGCAGTACTTC. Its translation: CASSPGGGPAYEQYF.

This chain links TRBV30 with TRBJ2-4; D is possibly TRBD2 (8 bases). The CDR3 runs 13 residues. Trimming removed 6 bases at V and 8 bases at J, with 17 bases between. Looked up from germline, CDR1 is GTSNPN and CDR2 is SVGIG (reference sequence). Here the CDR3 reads CACDRAGRDIQYF. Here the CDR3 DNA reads TGTGCCTGCGACAGGGCCGGGAGGGACATTCAGTACTTC.

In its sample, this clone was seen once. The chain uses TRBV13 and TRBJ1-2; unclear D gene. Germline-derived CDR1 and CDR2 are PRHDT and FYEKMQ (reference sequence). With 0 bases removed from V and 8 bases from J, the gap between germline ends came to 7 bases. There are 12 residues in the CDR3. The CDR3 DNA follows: TGTGCCAGCAGCTTAGGCGGCGGGGGCTACACCTTC. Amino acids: CASSLGGGGYTF.

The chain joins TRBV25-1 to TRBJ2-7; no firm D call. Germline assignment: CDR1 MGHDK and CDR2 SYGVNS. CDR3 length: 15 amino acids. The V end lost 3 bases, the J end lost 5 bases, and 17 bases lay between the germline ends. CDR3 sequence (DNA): TGTGCCAGCAGTGACCCCCTCTACGGGTCGGACGAGCAGTACTTC. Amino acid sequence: CASSDPLYGSDEQYF.

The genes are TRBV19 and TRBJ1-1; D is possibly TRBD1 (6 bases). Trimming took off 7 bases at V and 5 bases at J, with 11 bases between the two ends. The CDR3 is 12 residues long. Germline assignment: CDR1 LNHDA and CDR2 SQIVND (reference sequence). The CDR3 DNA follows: TGTGCCAGTACCGGGGGGCTAACTGAAGCTTTCTTT. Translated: CASTGGLTEAFF. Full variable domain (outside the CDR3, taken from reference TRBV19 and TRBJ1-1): DGGITQSPKYLFRKEGQNVTLSCEQNLNHDAMYWYRQDPGQGLRLIYYSQIVNDFQKGDIAEGYSVSREKKESFPLTVTSAQKNPTAFYLCASTGGLTEAFFGQGTRLTVV.